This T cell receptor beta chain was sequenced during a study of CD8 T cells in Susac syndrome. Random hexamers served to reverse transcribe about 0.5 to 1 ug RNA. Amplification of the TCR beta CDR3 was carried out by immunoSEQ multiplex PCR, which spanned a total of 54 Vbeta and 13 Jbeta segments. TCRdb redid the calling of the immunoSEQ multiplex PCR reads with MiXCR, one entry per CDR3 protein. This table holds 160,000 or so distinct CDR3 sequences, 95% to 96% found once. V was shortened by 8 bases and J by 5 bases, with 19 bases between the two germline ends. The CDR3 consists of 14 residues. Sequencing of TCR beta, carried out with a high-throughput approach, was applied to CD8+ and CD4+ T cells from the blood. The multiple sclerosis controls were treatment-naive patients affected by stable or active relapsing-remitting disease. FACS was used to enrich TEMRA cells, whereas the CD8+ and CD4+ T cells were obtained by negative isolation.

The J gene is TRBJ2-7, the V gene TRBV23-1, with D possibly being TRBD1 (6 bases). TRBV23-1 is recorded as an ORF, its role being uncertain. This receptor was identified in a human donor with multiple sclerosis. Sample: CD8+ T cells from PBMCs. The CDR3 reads CASPRGRLNHEQYV. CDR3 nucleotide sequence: TGCGCCAGCCCCAGGGGTAGGTTGAACCACGAGCAGTACGTC.